Presented here are 2 T cell receptor beta chains from one specimen sequenced in a study of CD8 T cells in ankylosing spondylitis. Which antigens these TCRs recognize remains unknown. MiXCR was run by TCRdb on the 5' RACE reads, yielding one entry per CDR3 protein. The sample shows roughly 440,000 distinct CDR3 sequences, roughly a sixth of them seen only once. Findings of the study overall: A motif in TCR beta, a set of eight highly homologous variants, appeared characteristic of ankylosing spondylitis blood.

The sequenced material came from blood, either unsorted or a sorted T cell fraction (not recorded which). The source of these receptors is a male donor with ankylosing spondylitis.

The chain has TRBV2 and TRBJ1-4; 9 bases agree with TRBD1. The germline CDR1 and CDR2 sequences are SNHLY and FYNNEI. The CDR3 contains 15 residues. Trimming cost V 0 bases and J 16 bases; bases outside gene matches: 12. The CDR3 bases are TGTGCCAGCAGTGAAGCGCTTGCACAGGGGGCAGATAAGTTTTTT. As protein: CASSEALAQGADKFF.

This clonotype has ten or more counts. The chain recombines TRBV3-1 with TRBJ2-5; 11 bases agree with TRBD2. This CDR3 has 15 residues. Germline CDR1 and CDR2: LGHDT and YNNKEL (reference sequence). V shed 4 bases, J shed 2 bases, and the junction held 3 bases outside the gene matches. CDR3 in DNA: TGTGCCAGCAGCCCGACTAGCGGGGCACAAGAGACCCAGTACTTC. Translated, it gives CASSPTSGAQETQYF.